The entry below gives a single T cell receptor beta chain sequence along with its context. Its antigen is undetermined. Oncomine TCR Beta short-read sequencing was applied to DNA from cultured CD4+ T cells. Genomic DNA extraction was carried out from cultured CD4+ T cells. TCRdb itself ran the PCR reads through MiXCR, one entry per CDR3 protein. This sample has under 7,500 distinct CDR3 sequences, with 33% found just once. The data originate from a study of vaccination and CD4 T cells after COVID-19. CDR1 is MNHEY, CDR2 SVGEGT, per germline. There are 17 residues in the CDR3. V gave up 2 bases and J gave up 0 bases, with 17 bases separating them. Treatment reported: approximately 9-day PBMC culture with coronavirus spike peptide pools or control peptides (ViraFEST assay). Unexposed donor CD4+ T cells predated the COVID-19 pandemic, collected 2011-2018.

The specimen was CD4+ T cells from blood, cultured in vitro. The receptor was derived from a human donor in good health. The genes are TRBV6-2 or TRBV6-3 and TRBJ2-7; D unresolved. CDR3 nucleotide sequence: TGTGCCAGCAGTTACCCCCTTTCGCGCTTCAGCTCCTACGAGCAGTACTTC. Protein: CASSYPLSRFSSYEQYF.